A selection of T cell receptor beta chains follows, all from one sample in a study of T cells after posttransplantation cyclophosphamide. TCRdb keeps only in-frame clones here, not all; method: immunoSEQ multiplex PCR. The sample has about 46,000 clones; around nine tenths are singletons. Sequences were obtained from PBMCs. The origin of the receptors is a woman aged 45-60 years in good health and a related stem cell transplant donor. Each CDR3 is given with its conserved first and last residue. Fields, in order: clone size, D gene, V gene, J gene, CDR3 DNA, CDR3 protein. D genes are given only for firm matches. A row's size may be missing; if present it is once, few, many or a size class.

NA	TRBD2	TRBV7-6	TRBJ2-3	TGTGCCAGCAGCGAAGAAATGGGACTAAGAATCACAGATACGCAGTATTTT	CASSEEMGLRITDTQYF
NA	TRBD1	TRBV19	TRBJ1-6	TGTGCCACCGGGACAGGGTGGGATTCACCCCTCCACTTT	CATGTGWDSPLHF
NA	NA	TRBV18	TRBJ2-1	TGTGCCAGCTCACCACCAATCTGGGAGAGCTCCTACAATGAGCAGTTCTTC	CASSPPIWESSYNEQFF
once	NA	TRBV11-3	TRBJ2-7	TGTGCCAGCAGCATCACGGGCTACGAGCAGTACTTC	CASSITGYEQYF
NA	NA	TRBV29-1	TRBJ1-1	TGCAGCGTCATTCGGACGGGATCTATACCTGAAGCTTTCTTT	CSVIRTGSIPEAFF
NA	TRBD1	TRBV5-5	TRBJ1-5	TGTGCCAGCACCCCTGACAGGGGATACAATCAGCCCCAGCATTTT	CASTPDRGYNQPQHF
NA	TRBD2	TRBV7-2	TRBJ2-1	TGTGCCAGCAAAGGTGCTAGCGGGAGGGGTTCCTACAATGAGCAGTTCTTC	CASKGASGRGSYNEQFF
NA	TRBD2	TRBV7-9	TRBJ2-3	TGTGCCAGCAGCTTTACTAGCGGGGCGGGGGCAGATACGCAGTATTTT	CASSFTSGAGADTQYF
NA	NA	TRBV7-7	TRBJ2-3	TGTGCCAGCAGCGCTAGACTGTCCGGGGGCACAGATACGCAGTATTTT	CASSARLSGGTDTQYF
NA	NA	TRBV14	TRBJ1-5	TGTGCCAGCAGCCAAGGGCGGGGCGGTCAGCCCCAGCATTTT	CASSQGRGGQPQHF
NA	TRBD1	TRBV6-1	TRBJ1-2	TGTGCCAGCAGGTCAGGGGGTAACTATGGCTACACCTTC	CASRSGGNYGYTF
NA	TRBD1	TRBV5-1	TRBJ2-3	TGCGCCAGCGGCCAACAGGGGGCAAAAACAGATACGCAGTATTTT	CASGQQGAKTDTQYF
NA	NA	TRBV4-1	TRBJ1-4	TGCGCCAGCAGCCAACCCCAGGAAAAACTGTTTTTT	CASSQPQEKLFF
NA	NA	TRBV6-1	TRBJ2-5	TGTGCCAGCAGGGGCGGTAGGGGGAGGGCAGAGACCCAGTACTTC	CASRGGRGRAETQYF
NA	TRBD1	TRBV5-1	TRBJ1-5	TGCGCCAGCAGCTTGGGGGACAGCGGGAATCAGCCCCAGCATTTT	CASSLGDSGNQPQHF
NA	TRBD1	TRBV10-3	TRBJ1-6	TGTGCCATCGGACAGGGAAATTCCCCCCTCCACTTT	CAIGQGNSPLHF
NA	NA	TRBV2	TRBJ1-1	TGTGCCAGCAGTGGGCCCCGGGACAATCCGGAGAACACTGAAGCTTTCTTT	CASSGPRDNPENTEAFF
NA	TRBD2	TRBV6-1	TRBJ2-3	TGTGCCAGCAGTGAAGCGCAGCGGGGGGGTTCAGATACGCAGTATTTT	CASSEAQRGGSDTQYF
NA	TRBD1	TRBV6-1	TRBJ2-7	TGTGCCAGTCTTAATCGGGACAGGGTCTACGACGAGCAGTACTTC	CASLNRDRVYDEQYF
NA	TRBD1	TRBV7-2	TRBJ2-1	TGTGCCAGCAGCTTAGCTGGACAGGGGCGCCATTTAGGGTCCTACAATGAGCAGTTCTTC	CASSLAGQGRHLGSYNEQFF
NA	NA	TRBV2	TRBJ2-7	TGTGCCAGCAGTGACGCGAGCGGACCTCTCTACGAGCAGTACTTC	CASSDASGPLYEQYF
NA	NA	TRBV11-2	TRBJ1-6	TGTGCCAGCAGACCCCAGGGTTCAAGAAATTCCCCCCTCCACTTT	CASRPQGSRNSPLHF
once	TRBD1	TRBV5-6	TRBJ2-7	TGTGCCAGCAGCTTGACCAGGGGGAGTGAGCAGTACTTC	CASSLTRGSEQYF
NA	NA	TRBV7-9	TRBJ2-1	TGTGCCAGCAGCTTACAGGGCAATGAGCAGTTCTTC	CASSLQGNEQFF
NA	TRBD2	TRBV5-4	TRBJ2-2	TGTGCCAGCAGCTTGGCGGGACTAGCTCCGAACACCGGGGAGCTGTTTTTT	CASSLAGLAPNTGELFF
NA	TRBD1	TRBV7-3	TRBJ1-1	TGTGCCAGCAGCTTAACGCAGGGCAGGGGGACTGAAGCTTTCTTT	CASSLTQGRGTEAFF
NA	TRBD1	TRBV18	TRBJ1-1	TGTGCCAGCTCACCTCTACCGGGACAGCTCACTGAAGCTTTCTTT	CASSPLPGQLTEAFF
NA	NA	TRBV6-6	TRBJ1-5	TGTGCCAGCAGATTGGGCGGGCCTGGCATCAATCAGCCCCAGCATTTT	CASRLGGPGINQPQHF
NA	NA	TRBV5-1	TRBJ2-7	TGCGCCAGCAGCGTTGGCGGGGACTCCTACGAGCAGTACTTC	CASSVGGDSYEQYF
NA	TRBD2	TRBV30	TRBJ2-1	TGTGCCTGGGATTCCGGGACTAGCGGGGTTTACAATGAGCAGTTCTTC	CAWDSGTSGVYNEQFF
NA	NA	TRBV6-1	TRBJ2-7	TGTGCCAGCAGTGCCGCCGGTCCCTACGAGCAGTACTTC	CASSAAGPYEQYF
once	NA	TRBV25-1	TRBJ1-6	TGTGCCAGCAATCCGGGTCCTAATTCACCCCTCCACTTT	CASNPGPNSPLHF
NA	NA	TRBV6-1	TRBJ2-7	TGTGCCAGCAGTGCATGGATCGGGACTCCCACCTACGAGCAGTACTTC	CASSAWIGTPTYEQYF
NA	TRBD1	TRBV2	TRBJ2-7	TGTGCCAGCAGTGAGGACAGGGGCACCTACGAGCAGTACTTC	CASSEDRGTYEQYF
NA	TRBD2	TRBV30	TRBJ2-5	TGTGCCTGGAGGAGGGGACTAGCGGGAGCGGGGGAGACCCAGTACTTC	CAWRRGLAGAGETQYF
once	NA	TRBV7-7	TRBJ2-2	TGTGCTAGCAGCTCCGACTCGGACACCGGGGAGCTGTTTTTT	CASSSDSDTGELFF
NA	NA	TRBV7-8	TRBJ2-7	TGTGCCAGCAGCGCCCGGACCGGGATGAGCTACGAGCAGTACTTC	CASSARTGMSYEQYF
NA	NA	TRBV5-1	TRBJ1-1	TGCGCCAGCAGCTTCCGGGGCACTGAAGCTTTCTTT	CASSFRGTEAFF
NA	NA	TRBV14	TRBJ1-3	TGTGCCAGCAGCCAAGCTGGGTCCTGGACTACGACGAGTGGAAACACCATATATTTT	CASSQAGSWTTTSGNTIYF
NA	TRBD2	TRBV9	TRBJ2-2	TGTGCCAGCAGCGTAGATAGCGGGGGGGACACCGGGGAGCTGTTTTTT	CASSVDSGGDTGELFF
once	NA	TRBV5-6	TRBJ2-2	TGTGCCAGCAGCTTGCTTGGAGGGGGGGGGACGAACACCGGGGAGCTGTTTTTT	CASSLLGGGGTNTGELFF
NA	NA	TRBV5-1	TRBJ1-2	TGCGCCACCTCTCCTGACTATAACTATGGCTACACCTTC	CATSPDYNYGYTF
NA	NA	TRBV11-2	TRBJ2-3	TGTGCCAGCAGCCTATTAGGGGTCACAGATACGCAGTATTTT	CASSLLGVTDTQYF
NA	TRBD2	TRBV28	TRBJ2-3	TGTGCCAGCAGTCCGCGAGCGGGAGTAGCGGATACGCAGTATTTT	CASSPRAGVADTQYF
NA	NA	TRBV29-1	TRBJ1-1	TGCAGCGTTGAAGAGGGCCAGAGAGCTTTCTTT	CSVEEGQRAFF
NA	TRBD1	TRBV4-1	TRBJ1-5	TGCGCCAGCAGCCAAACAGGACAGGGGCTATGGCCCCAGCATTTT	CASSQTGQGLWPQHF
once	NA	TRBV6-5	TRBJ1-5	TGTGCCAGCAGTGCAACGGGCAATCAGCCCCAGCATTTT	CASSATGNQPQHF
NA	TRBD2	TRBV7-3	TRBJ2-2	TGTGCCAGCAGCTCCGTAGCGGGAGACGGAACCGGGGAGCTGTTTTTT	CASSSVAGDGTGELFF
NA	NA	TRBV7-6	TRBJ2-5	TGTGCCAGCAGCTTGAACAGCCAAGAGACCCAGTACTTC	CASSLNSQETQYF